These 2 T cell receptor beta chains originate from one sample sequenced in a study of cytomegalovirus exposure and HLA in healthy donors. PCR involved 60 Vbeta and 13 Jbeta primers. Data came from immunoSEQ multiplex PCR; TCRdb stores just in-frame clones and leaves some out. Its listing shows 100,000 to 150,000 clones. The sample was PBMCs. The source is a man aged 40-55 years in good health and CMV-seronegative.

The rearrangement uses TRBV18 and TRBJ1-1; 9 bases agree with TRBD1. After removal of 1 base from V and 3 bases from J, the junction contained 6 bases not matched to a gene. The CDR3 is made up of 16 amino acids. Germline lookup yields CDR1 KGHSH and CDR2 LQKENI. CDR3 nucleotides: TGTGCCAGCTCACCACAAACAGGGGGCGATTACACTGAAGCTTTCTTT. Its translation is CASSPQTGGDYTEAFF.

V usage is TRBV9 and J usage is TRBJ2-2, with 7 bases that match TRBD1. J gave up 2 bases and V 10 bases, and 5 bases lay outside the gene matches. Germline assignment: CDR1 SGDLS and CDR2 YYNGEE. The CDR3 has 13 residues. CDR3: CASGTVNTGELFF. As DNA, the CDR3 is TGTGCCTCCGGGACAGTCAACACCGGGGAGCTGTTTTTT. Combining the CDR3 with reference TRBV9 and TRBJ2-2 gives the whole variable domain DSGVTQTPKHLITATGQRVTLRCSPRSGDLSVYWYQQSLDQGLQFLIQYYNGEERAKGNILERFSAQQFPDLHSELNLSSLELGDSALYFCASGTVNTGELFFGEGSRLTVL.